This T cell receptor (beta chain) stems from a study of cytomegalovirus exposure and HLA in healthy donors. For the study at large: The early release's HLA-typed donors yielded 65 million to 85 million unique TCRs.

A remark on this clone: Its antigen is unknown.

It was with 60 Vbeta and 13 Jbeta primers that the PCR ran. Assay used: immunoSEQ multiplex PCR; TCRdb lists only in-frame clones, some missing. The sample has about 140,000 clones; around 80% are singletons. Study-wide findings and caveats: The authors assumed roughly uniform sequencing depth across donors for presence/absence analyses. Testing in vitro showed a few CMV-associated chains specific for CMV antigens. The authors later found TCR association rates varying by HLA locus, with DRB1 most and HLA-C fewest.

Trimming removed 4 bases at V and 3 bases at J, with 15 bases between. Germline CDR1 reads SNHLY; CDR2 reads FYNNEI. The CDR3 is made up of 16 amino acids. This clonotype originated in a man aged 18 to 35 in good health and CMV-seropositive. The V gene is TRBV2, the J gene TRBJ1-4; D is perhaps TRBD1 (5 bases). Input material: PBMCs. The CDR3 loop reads CASSAHRMTPNEKLFF. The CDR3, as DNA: TGTGCCAGCAGTGCTCACAGGATGACCCCTAATGAAAAACTGTTTTTT. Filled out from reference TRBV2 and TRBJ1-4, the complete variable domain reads EPEVTQTPSHQVTQMGQEVILRCVPISNHLYFYWYRQILGQKVEFLVSFYNNEISEKSEIFDDQFSVERPDGSNFTLKIRSTKLEDSAMYFCASSAHRMTPNEKLFFGSGTQLSVL.